The T cell receptor beta chain described here comes from a study of T-cell reconstitution after alpha-beta-depleted transplantation in children. For this clonotype: The antigen is unknown.

Study findings and constraints: High day-60 TCRbeta diversity in some patients came from surviving recipient T cells and thymic progenitors. Alpha-beta T cells about two months after transplant reportedly derived from several hundred expanded graft clones. It was newly produced T cells that mostly accounted for T-cell counts and diversity one year after transplant.

A TCRbeta library incorporating unique molecular identifiers was prepared. TCRdb reprocessed the PCR reads with MiXCR, giving one entry per CDR3 protein. The table lists 450,000 to 550,000 distinct CDR3 sequences, approximately 10% of them singletons, with 11% to 15% in the top ten. The V end lost 3 bases, the J end lost 8 bases, and 11 bases lay between the germline ends. Germline CDR1 reads LNHNV; CDR2 reads YYDKDF (reference sequence). This CDR3 comprises 13 residues. This chain links TRBV15 with TRBJ2-1; D call uncertain. Sequenced material: PBMCs, mostly from graft donor cells, taken 180 days after TCRalphabeta/CD19-depleted stem cell transplant. This TCR derives from a female patient between 2 and 15 years old who had a stem cell transplant for aplastic anemia, so the T cells may come from the graft donor. The CDR3 loop reads CATSSGPYDEQFF. In nucleotides, the CDR3 is TGTGCCACCAGCAGCGGGCCTTACGATGAGCAGTTCTTC.